This T cell receptor beta chain was recorded in a study of blood T cell repertoires in COVID-19. The wider study: Acute and convalescent COVID-19 samples came from the United States, Italy and Spain. T cells, B-cell-depleted T cells, or PBMCs provided the cDNA or gDNA that served as material.

This clone was counted a few times. As originally analysed: Counts of nucleated cells, estimated from reference gene primer amplification, were obtained. Assay: immunoSEQ multiplex PCR; the TCRdb copy retains only in-frame clones and omits some. That table furnishes V, J and clone size, whereas the DNA furnished D and trimming. The sample shows about 190,000 clones, nearly 90% of them seen only once. This CDR3 contains 13 residues. The germline V gene has CDR1 SNHLY and CDR2 FYNNEI. V dropped 9 bases and J dropped 0 bases, with 8 bases sitting between them. Source material: peripheral blood. The sequence came from a man aged 55 to 70 with active or convalescent COVID-19. This chain links TRBV2 with TRBJ2-2; no reliable D call. This chain's CDR3 is CASDTTNTGELFF. CDR3 coding DNA: TGTGCCAGTGACACGACGAACACCGGGGAGCTGTTTTTT.